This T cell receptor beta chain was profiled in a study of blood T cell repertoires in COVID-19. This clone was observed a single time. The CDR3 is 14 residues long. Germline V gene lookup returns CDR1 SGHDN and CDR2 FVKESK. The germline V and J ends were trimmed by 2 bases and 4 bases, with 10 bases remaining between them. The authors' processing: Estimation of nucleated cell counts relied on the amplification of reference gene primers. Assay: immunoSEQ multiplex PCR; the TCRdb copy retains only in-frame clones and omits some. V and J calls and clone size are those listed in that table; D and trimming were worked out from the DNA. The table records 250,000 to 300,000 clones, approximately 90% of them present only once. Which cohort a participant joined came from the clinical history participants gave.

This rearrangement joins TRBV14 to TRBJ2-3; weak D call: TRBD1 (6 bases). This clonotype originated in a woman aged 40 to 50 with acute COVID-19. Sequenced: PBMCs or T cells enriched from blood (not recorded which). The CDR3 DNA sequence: TGTGCCAGCAGCCAAAATACAGGGTCAGATACGCAGTATTTT. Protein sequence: CASSQNTGSDTQYF.